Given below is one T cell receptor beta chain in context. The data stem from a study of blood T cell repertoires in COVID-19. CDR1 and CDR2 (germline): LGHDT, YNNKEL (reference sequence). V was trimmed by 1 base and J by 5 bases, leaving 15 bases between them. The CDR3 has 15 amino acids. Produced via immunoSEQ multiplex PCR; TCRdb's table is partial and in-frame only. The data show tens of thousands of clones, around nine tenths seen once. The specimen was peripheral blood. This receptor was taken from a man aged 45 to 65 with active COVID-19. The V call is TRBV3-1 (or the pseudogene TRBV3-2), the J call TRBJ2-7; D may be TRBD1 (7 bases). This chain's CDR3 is CASSQAQTGRHEQYF. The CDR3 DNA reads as TGTGCCAGCAGCCAAGCTCAGACAGGGAGGCACGAGCAGTACTTC.